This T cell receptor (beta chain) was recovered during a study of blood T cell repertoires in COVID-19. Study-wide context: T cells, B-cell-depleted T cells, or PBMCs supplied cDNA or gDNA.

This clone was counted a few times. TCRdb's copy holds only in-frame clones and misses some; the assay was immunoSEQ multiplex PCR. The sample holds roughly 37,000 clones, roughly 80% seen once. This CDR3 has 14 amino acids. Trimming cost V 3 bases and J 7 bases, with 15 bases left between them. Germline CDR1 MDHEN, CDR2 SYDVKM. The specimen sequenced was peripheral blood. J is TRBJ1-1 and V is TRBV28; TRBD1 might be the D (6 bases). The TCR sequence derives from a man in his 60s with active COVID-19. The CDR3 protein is CASSFRHRAGEAFF. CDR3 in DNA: TGTGCCAGCAGTTTTCGTCACAGGGCTGGTGAAGCTTTCTTT.